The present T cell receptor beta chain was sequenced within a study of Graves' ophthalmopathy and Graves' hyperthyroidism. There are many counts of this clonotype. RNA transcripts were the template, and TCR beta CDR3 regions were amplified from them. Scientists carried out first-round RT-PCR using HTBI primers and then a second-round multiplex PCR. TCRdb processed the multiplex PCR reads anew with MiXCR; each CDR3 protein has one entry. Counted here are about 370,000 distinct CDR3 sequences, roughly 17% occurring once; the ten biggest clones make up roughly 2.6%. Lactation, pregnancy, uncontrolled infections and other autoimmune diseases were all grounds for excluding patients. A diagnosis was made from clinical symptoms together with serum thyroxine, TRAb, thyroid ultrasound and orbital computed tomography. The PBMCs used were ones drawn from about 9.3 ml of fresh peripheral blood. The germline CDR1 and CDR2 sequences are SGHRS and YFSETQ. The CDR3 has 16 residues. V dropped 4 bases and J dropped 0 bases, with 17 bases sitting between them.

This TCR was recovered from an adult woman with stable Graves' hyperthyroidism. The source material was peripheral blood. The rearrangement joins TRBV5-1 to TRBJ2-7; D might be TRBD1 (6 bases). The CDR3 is CASSERPTGASYEQYF. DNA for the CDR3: TGCGCCAGCAGCGAACGTCCGACAGGCGCCTCCTACGAGCAGTACTTC.